The 2 T cell receptor beta chains below come from one sample, sequenced in a study of cytomegalovirus exposure and HLA in healthy donors. The study ran its PCR with 60 Vbeta and 13 Jbeta primers. The method was immunoSEQ multiplex PCR; TCRdb's version includes in-frame clones alone and lacks a portion of them. The sample records 150,000 to 200,000 clones, 70% to 85% being singletons. Sequenced sample: PBMCs. These receptors came from a woman aged 25 to 45 in good health and CMV-seropositive.

V and J are TRBV15 and TRBJ2-5, with TRBD1 matching 8 bases. The ends lost 7 bases at V and 5 bases at J; junction bases unmatched: 6. Looked up from germline, CDR1 is LNHNV and CDR2 is YYDKDF (reference sequence). The length of the CDR3 is 13 residues. The CDR3 DNA sequence: TGTGCCACCACCCAGGGGGCTAGGGAGACCCAGTACTTC. It codes for CATTQGARETQYF.

The rearrangement uses TRBV4-1 and TRBJ1-5; D is perhaps TRBD1 (6 bases). This CDR3 is 16 amino acids long. The V gene's germline CDR1 is MGHRA and CDR2 YSYEKL. The germline V and J ends were trimmed by 1 base and 1 base, with 11 bases remaining between them. CDR3 nucleotides: TGCGCCAGCAGCCAAGTTACAGGGTGGAGCAATCAGCCCCAGCATTTT. Amino acids: CASSQVTGWSNQPQHF.